Listed below are T cell receptor beta chains from one sample, sequenced in a study of blood T cell repertoires in COVID-19. Generated by immunoSEQ multiplex PCR, the TCRdb table keeps only in-frame clones and is missing some. Of 96,000 or so clones in the sample, about four fifths were seen once. The specimen sequenced was peripheral blood. The receptors come from a man older than 75 with COVID-19, enrolled during active disease. The CDR3 runs from the conserved cysteine through the conserved F or W. The D gene is left open where the match is weak. Part of the rows lack a size; the others show once, few, many or a class for expanded clones.

TRBJ2-2	TRBV6-2/TRBV6-3	.	TRBD1	TGTGCCAGCAGTTACCTCAACACAGGGGTCGGGGAGCTGTTTTTT	CASSYLNTGVGELFF
TRBJ2-1	TRBV5-8	.	.	TGTGCCAGCAGCTTGCGACTGAAGTTATCCGTTACCTACAATGAGCAGTTCTTC	CASSLRLKLSVTYNEQFF
TRBJ1-5	TRBV10-3	.	TRBD1	TGTGCCATCGGAGGACAGGGGTATCAGCCCCAGCATTTT	CAIGGQGYQPQHF
TRBJ2-2	TRBV5-1	.	.	TGCGCCAGCTTAGACACCTCGAACACCGGGGAGCTGTTTTTT	CASLDTSNTGELFF
TRBJ2-6	TRBV10-3	.	TRBD1	TGTGCCATCAGTGTTCGACAGGGGGCGTTTGGGGCCAACGTCCTGACTTTC	CAISVRQGAFGANVLTF
TRBJ1-3	TRBV28	once	TRBD1	TGTGCCTCGAATACAGAGGGGGCAGGAAACACCATATATTTT	CASNTEGAGNTIYF
TRBJ2-7	TRBV11-2	many	.	TGTGCCAGCAGCTTAGGAGGGACATCCTACGAGCAGTACTTC	CASSLGGTSYEQYF
TRBJ1-5	TRBV6-2/TRBV6-3	.	.	TGTGCCAGCAGTTACTCTGGGGGGACCAATCAGCCCCAGCATTTT	CASSYSGGTNQPQHF
TRBJ2-2	TRBV24-1	.	.	TGTGCCACCAGTGATCGTGGCAGGGGAGGGTATTCCGGGGAGCTGTTTTTT	CATSDRGRGGYSGELFF
TRBJ1-2	TRBV10-3	.	TRBD1	TGTGCCATCAGGACGGGACAGATCGGGGGCTATGGCTACACCTTC	CAIRTGQIGGYGYTF
TRBJ1-1	TRBV11-2	.	TRBD1	TGTGCCAGCAGCCTCCGGACAGGCAACACTGAAGCTTTCTTT	CASSLRTGNTEAFF
TRBJ1-3	TRBV5-1	.	TRBD1	TGCGCCAGCAGCTTGATGACAGGGGGAGGAAACACCATATATTTT	CASSLMTGGGNTIYF
TRBJ2-2	TRBV19	few	.	TGTGCCAGTAGTATAGGCAGCGGGGAGCTGTTTTTT	CASSIGSGELFF
TRBJ2-3	TRBV3-1/TRBV3-2	.	.	TGTGCCAGCAGCCAAGTTGGGAGGGATACGCAGTATTTT	CASSQVGRDTQYF
TRBJ1-6	TRBV4-3	.	TRBD1	TGCGCCAGCAGGACAGGGGATTCACCCCTCCACTTT	CASRTGDSPLHF
TRBJ2-1	TRBV5-1	once	.	TGCGCCAGCAGCTTTGACCTAGACCGCTTTGGGCAGTTCTTC	CASSFDLDRFGQFF
TRBJ1-5	TRBV5-1	.	.	TGCGCCAGCAGTCCCCAACCAGATCAGCCCCAGCATTTT	CASSPQPDQPQHF
TRBJ2-7	TRBV7-6	.	.	TGTGCCAGCAGCCCCCGATCTTGGCTCGAGCAGTACTTC	CASSPRSWLEQYF
TRBJ2-1	TRBV6-2/TRBV6-3	.	TRBD2	TGTGCCAGCAGCCTAGAGCGGGAGATCTACAATGAGCAGTTCTTC	CASSLEREIYNEQFF
TRBJ2-5	TRBV7-3	.	.	TGTGCCAGCAGTCCTCAGTTCCAAGAGACCCAGTACTTC	CASSPQFQETQYF
TRBJ1-3	TRBV7-2	.	.	TGTGCCAGCAGCTTAGTCCTCCAGGGTGGAAACACCATATATTTT	CASSLVLQGGNTIYF
TRBJ1-5	TRBV18	.	.	TGTGCCAGCTCACCACCGCAGCAGCCCCAGCATTTT	CASSPPQQPQHF
TRBJ2-2	TRBV5-1	.	TRBD1	TGCGCCAGCAGAACCGGGACAGGGAGGGCCGGGGAGCTGTTTTTT	CASRTGTGRAGELFF
TRBJ2-1	TRBV6-1	.	.	TGTGCCAGCAGTGAGATCGTCCTGCGGTTCTTC	CASSEIVLRFF
TRBJ1-6	TRBV5-1	.	.	TGCGCCAGCCGATTTAACGGGGTTGATAATTCACCCCTCCACTTT	CASRFNGVDNSPLHF
TRBJ2-2	TRBV6-1	.	TRBD1	TGTGCCAGCAGTGAACTAACAGGGGCCGGGGAGCTGTTTTTT	CASSELTGAGELFF
TRBJ2-5	TRBV19	.	.	TGTGCCAGTAGTAAATCAGGGTGGGAAGAGACCCAGTACTTC	CASSKSGWEETQYF
TRBJ2-5	TRBV5-1	.	.	TGCGCCAGCAGCCTGCAGACCCCGGGGTCAGACCAGTACTTC	CASSLQTPGSDQYF
TRBJ2-7	TRBV15	.	TRBD1	TGTGCCACCAGCAAACGCCGGGACAGGGGGGACGAGCAGTACTTC	CATSKRRDRGDEQYF
TRBJ2-7	TRBV6-5	few	.	TGTGCCAGCAGGACGTCGGGGGTCGAGCAGTACTTC	CASRTSGVEQYF
TRBJ2-2	TRBV18	.	.	TGTGCCAGCTCACCTCCTGTGAAAAGACTGTCGGGGGAGCTGTTTTTT	CASSPPVKRLSGELFF
TRBJ2-7	TRBV27	.	TRBD1	TGTGCCAGCAGAACAGGGGGTCACGAGCAGTACTTC	CASRTGGHEQYF
TRBJ2-5	TRBV30	few	TRBD1	TGTGCCTGGAGTCTGAACAGGGGACAAGAGACCCAGTACTTC	CAWSLNRGQETQYF
TRBJ2-1	TRBV29-1	.	TRBD2	TGCAGCGTATCCGGACTAGCGGGGTACAATGAGCAGTTCTTC	CSVSGLAGYNEQFF
TRBJ1-5	TRBV30	.	.	TGTGCCTGGAGTGTAGGAGGGAATCAGCCCCAGCATTTT	CAWSVGGNQPQHF
TRBJ1-5	TRBV18	.	.	TGTGCCAGCTCACCAACAACAGTAAATCAGCCCCAGCATTTT	CASSPTTVNQPQHF
TRBJ2-7	TRBV5-5	.	TRBD2	TGTGCCAGCAGCCATACTAGCGGGAGTCACTACGAGCAGTACTTC	CASSHTSGSHYEQYF
TRBJ1-1	TRBV5-1	.	.	TGCGCCAGCAGCTTGGATGGCAGGGACACTGAAGCTTTCTTT	CASSLDGRDTEAFF
TRBJ1-5	TRBV19	.	.	TGTGCCAGTAGTACAGCTGACCGGGGTAATCAGCCCCAGCATTTT	CASSTADRGNQPQHF
TRBJ2-1	TRBV3-1/TRBV3-2	.	TRBD2	TGTGCCAGCAGCCAGTTACCGGGACTAGCGGGAAGGTATGAGCAGTTCTTC	CASSQLPGLAGRYEQFF
TRBJ2-7	TRBV29-1	once	.	TGCAGCGTCGCCGGGACTCCGAGGGGCGAGCAGTACTTC	CSVAGTPRGEQYF
TRBJ2-7	TRBV4-2	few	.	TGTGCCAGCAGCCAAGTGAACGGTGCCTACGAGCAGTACTTC	CASSQVNGAYEQYF
TRBJ2-6	TRBV19	once	.	TGTGCCAGTAGTATGTGGGCTACCAACTCTGGGGCCAACGTCCTGACTTTC	CASSMWATNSGANVLTF
TRBJ1-6	TRBV3-1/TRBV3-2	few	TRBD1	TGTGCCAGCAGCCAGGGCAGGGGGGATAATTCACCCCTCCACTTT	CASSQGRGDNSPLHF
TRBJ1-5	TRBV19	once	.	TGTGCCAGTAGTATACAACAGACCTACAATCAGCCCCAGCATTTT	CASSIQQTYNQPQHF
TRBJ2-1	TRBV29-1	.	TRBD2	TGCAGCGTCGGAGGGACTAGCGGGAGTAATGAGCAGTTCTTC	CSVGGTSGSNEQFF
TRBJ1-6	TRBV19	.	.	TGTGCCAGTAGGCCCCACAGGGACTCACCCCTCCACTTT	CASRPHRDSPLHF
TRBJ2-5	TRBV18	.	TRBD1	TGTGCCAGCTCACCGGGACAGCAAGAGACCCAGTACTTC	CASSPGQQETQYF
TRBJ1-1	TRBV28	.	TRBD1	TGTGCCAGCAGTTCCCGGGACAGGGATGACACTGAAGCTTTCTTT	CASSSRDRDDTEAFF
TRBJ1-3	TRBV5-1	.	TRBD1	TGCGCCAGCAGCACCGCAGGGGGCGCGGGAAACACCATATATTTT	CASSTAGGAGNTIYF
TRBJ1-3	TRBV9	.	.	TGTGCCAGCAGCGTAGAACGAGCTGGAAACACCATATATTTT	CASSVERAGNTIYF
TRBJ2-1	TRBV4-3	once	.	TGCGCCAGCAGCCAAGAAACCGCTAGACCCTACAATGAGCAGTTCTTC	CASSQETARPYNEQFF
TRBJ2-1	TRBV28	.	.	TGTGCCAGCAGTTCTAACGGGAGAGGGTCCTACAATGAGCAGTTCTTC	CASSSNGRGSYNEQFF
TRBJ2-3	TRBV27	.	.	TGTGCCAGCAGTTTAGAGGCCAGTCGATCTCGCACAGATACGCAGTATTTT	CASSLEASRSRTDTQYF
TRBJ1-4	TRBV5-1	.	.	TGCGCCAGCAGCTTGACGAGGGCAACTAATGAAAAACTGTTTTTT	CASSLTRATNEKLFF
TRBJ1-2	TRBV11-2	once	.	TGTGCCAGCACCATTTCCCGGGGAGAACGGGGCTACACCTTC	CASTISRGERGYTF
TRBJ2-7	TRBV4-2	.	.	TGTGCCAGCAGCCAAGCTCGCGAGCAGTACTTC	CASSQAREQYF
TRBJ2-1	TRBV15	.	.	TGTGCCACCAGCAGAGATGGCAATTACAATGAGCAGTTCTTC	CATSRDGNYNEQFF
TRBJ1-2	TRBV18	.	.	TGTGCCAGCTCACCTAAGGCGACACGGGGGGCCTATGGCTACACCTTC	CASSPKATRGAYGYTF
TRBJ2-1	TRBV3-1/TRBV3-2	.	.	TGTGCCAGCAGCCACCTCGGTGAGCAGTTCTTC	CASSHLGEQFF